This TCR beta chain was recovered during a study of blood T cell repertoires in COVID-19. Across the whole study: Acute-phase and convalescent COVID-19 samples originated in the United States, Italy and Spain. PBMCs, B-cell-depleted T cells, or T cells were the source of the cDNA or gDNA that made up the material.

TCRdb's table, derived via immunoSEQ multiplex PCR, lists solely in-frame clones and lacks some. The table records a few hundred thousand clones, 85% to 90% of them present only once. This CDR3 contains 11 residues. V lost 4 bases and J 11 bases, leaving 9 bases between the germline ends. Germline assignment: CDR1 WNHNN and CDR2 SYGVQD (reference sequence). The TCR was taken from a woman between 45 and 60 years old with COVID-19, enrolled during active disease. The sequenced sample was peripheral blood. The V gene is TRBV10-1, the J gene TRBJ2-1; a possible D gene is TRBD1 (6 bases). CDR3 coding DNA: TGCGCCAGCAGTGTCACAGGGAAGCAGTTCTTC. This translates into CASSVTGKQFF.